This T cell receptor (beta chain) was identified in a study of T cells in localized non-small cell lung cancer. General study findings and limits: Investigators sequenced only a single tumor region, leaving heterogeneity possible. Overall survival was longer when the density of T cells in the blood was higher.

This clone was seen only once. What it binds is not known. The germline V and J ends were trimmed by 2 bases and 0 bases, with 11 bases remaining between them. The V gene's germline CDR1 is SGHRS and CDR2 YFSETQ. This CDR3 is 15 amino acids long. Repertoires were generated with immunoSEQ multiplex PCR, while TCRdb's copy carries only in-frame clones and drops some. The table lists about 20,000 clones, roughly four fifths of them singletons. The sequencing used peripheral blood, collected before any cancer treatment. This TCR came from a man aged 40 to 70 with stage I lung adenocarcinoma. The genes are TRBV5-1 and TRBJ1-2, with a weak D call TRBD1 (6 bases). CDR3 DNA: TGCGCCAGCAGCTTAACAGGGCCATCTAACTATGGCTACACCTTC. This encodes CASSLTGPSNYGYTF.